This T cell receptor (beta chain) was recorded in a study of blood T cells in healthy people across ages. Study observations and caveats: Compared with aged donors, long-lived donors showed fewer expanded clones, suggesting selection. Unsorted PBMCs blocked a conclusive comparison of naive and antigen-experienced cells. The fall in TCR beta diversity per million T cells was roughly linear with age.

Using a J-beta primer mix together with a sample-barcoded 5' primer, a second PCR was run for 7 to 11 cycles. One entry per CDR3 protein results from TCRdb running MiXCR on the 5' RACE reads. The data show around 1,500,000 distinct CDR3 sequences, 42% seen once. This CDR3 is built from 15 residues. CDR1 LGHDT and CDR2 YNNKEL come from the germline V gene (reference sequence). J was trimmed by 0 bases and V by 7 bases; bases with no gene match: 5. Notes on this clonotype: Its matching antigen is unknown.

The source is a woman aged 18-30 years in good health. The V and J genes are TRBV3-1 and TRBJ2-3; 9 bases match TRBD2. The sample taken for sequencing was blood. The CDR3 nucleotides are TGTGCCAGCACTCGGACTAGCGCCAGCACAGATACGCAGTATTTT. Translating it yields CASTRTSASTDTQYF.